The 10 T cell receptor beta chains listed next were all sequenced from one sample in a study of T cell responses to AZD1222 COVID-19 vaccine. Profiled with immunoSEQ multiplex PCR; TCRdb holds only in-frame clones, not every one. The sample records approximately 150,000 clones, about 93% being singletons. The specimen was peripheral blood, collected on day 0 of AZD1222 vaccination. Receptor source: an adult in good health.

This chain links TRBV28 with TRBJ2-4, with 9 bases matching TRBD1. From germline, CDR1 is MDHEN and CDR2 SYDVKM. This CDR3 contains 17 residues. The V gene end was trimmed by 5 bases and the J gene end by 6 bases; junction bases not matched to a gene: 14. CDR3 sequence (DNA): TGTGCCAGCAGTCCTTCCGAGAAGGGACAGGGAAGAAACATTCAGTACTTC. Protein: CASSPSEKGQGRNIQYF.

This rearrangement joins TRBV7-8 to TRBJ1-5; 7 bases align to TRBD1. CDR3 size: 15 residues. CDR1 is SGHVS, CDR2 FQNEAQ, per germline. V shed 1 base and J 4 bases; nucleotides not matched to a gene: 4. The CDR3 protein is CASSLVEGANQPQHF. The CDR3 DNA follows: TGTGCCAGCAGCTTAGTCGAGGGGGCGAATCAGCCCCAGCATTTT.

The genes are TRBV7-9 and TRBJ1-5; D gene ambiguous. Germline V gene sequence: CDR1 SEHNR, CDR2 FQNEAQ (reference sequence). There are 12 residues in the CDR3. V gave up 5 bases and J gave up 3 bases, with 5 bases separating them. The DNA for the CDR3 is TGTGCCAGCAGCGACTACAATCAGCCCCAGCATTTT. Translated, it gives CASSDYNQPQHF.

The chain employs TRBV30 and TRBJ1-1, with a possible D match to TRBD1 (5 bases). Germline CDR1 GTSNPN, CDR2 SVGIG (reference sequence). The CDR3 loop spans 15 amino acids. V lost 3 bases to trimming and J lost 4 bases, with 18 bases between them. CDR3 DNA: TGTGCCTGGAGCCAGGGCGGACTTGGCGGCACTGAAGCTTTCTTT. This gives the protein CAWSQGGLGGTEAFF.

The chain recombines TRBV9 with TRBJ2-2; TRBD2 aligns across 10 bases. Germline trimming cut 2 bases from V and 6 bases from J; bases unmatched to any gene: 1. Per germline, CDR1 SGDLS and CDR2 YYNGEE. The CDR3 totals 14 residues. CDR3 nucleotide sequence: TGTGCCAGCAGCGTCCTAGCGGGGGCCGGGGAGCTGTTTTTT. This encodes CASSVLAGAGELFF. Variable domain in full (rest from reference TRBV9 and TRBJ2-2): DSGVTQTPKHLITATGQRVTLRCSPRSGDLSVYWYQQSLDQGLQFLIQYYNGEERAKGNILERFSAQQFPDLHSELNLSSLELGDSALYFCASSVLAGAGELFFGEGSRLTVL.

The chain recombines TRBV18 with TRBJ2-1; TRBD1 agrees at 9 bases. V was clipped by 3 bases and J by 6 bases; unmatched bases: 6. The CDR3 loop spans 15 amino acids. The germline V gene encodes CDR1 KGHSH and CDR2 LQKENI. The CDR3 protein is CASSPFGTGSNEQFF. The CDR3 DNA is TGTGCCAGCTCACCCTTCGGGACAGGGTCCAATGAGCAGTTCTTC.

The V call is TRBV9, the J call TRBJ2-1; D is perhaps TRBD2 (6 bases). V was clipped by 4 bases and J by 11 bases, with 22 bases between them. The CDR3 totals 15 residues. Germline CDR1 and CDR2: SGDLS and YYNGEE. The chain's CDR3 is CASSRGGGSLEKQFF. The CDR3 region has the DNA TGTGCCAGCAGCCGGGGAGGTGGATCTCTAGAAAAGCAGTTCTTC.

The CDR3 protein is CASSPPGPYNEQFF. CDR3 in DNA: TGTGCCAGCAGCCCGCCGGGGCCCTACAATGAGCAGTTCTTC. V gene TRBV5-4 combines with J gene TRBJ2-1, with D perhaps TRBD1 or TRBD2 (5 bases each). Trimming took 4 bases from V and 2 from J, leaving 10 bases between them. Germline CDR1 reads SGHNT; CDR2 reads YYREEE (reference sequence). CDR3 length: 14 residues. Full variable domain (rest looked up from reference TRBV5-4 and TRBJ2-1): ETGVTQSPTHLIKTRGQQVTLRCSSQSGHNTVSWYQQALGQGPQFIFQYYREEENGRGNFPPRFSGLQFPNYSSELNVNALELDDSALYLCASSPPGPYNEQFFGPGTRLTVL.

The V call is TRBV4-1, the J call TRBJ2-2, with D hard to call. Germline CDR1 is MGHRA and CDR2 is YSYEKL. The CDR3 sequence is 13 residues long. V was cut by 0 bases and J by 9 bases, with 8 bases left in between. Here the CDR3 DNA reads TGCGCCAGCAGCCAAGACTGGGCCAGGGAGCTGTTTTTT. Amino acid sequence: CASSQDWARELFF.

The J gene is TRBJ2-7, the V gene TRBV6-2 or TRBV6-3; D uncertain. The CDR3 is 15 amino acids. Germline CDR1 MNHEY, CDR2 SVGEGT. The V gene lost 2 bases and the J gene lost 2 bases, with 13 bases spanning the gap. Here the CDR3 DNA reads TGTGCCAGCAGTTACACCCCGCTGGGTACCTACGAGCAGTACGTC. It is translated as CASSYTPLGTYEQYV.